The 32 T cell receptor beta chains below all came from one sample that was sequenced in a study of blood T cell repertoires in COVID-19. The repertoire was sequenced with immunoSEQ multiplex PCR; TCRdb's copy has only in-frame clones and lacks some. This sample has around 100,000 clones, with around four fifths found just once. Sequencing was carried out using peripheral blood. The receptors were gathered from a woman aged 70-85 years with acute or convalescent COVID-19.

The chain couples TRBV28 to TRBJ2-1; D perhaps matches TRBD2 (6 bases). Per the germline V gene, CDR1 is MDHEN and CDR2 is SYDVKM. The CDR3 has 16 residues. Trimming took off 4 bases at V and 3 bases at J, with 16 bases between the two ends. CDR3 DNA sequence: TGTGCCAGCAGTTCATCGGGAGCTAGGGGCTACAATGAGCAGTTCTTC. This translates into CASSSSGARGYNEQFF.

This chain uses TRBV6-5 with TRBJ2-1; 8 bases fit TRBD2. The V and J ends lost 6 bases and 3 bases, in that order; junction bases with no gene match: 1. The germline V gene encodes CDR1 MNHEY and CDR2 SVGAGI. The CDR3 contains 13 residues. CDR3 coding DNA: TGTGCCAGCAGAACTAGCGGCTACAATGAGCAGTTCTTC. Protein sequence: CASRTSGYNEQFF.

The chain recombines TRBV7-9 with TRBJ2-1, with 12 bases identical to TRBD1. CDR1 SEHNR and CDR2 FQNEAQ come from the germline V gene (reference sequence). The ends lost 0 bases at V and 9 bases at J; junction bases unmatched: 6. The CDR3 is made up of 16 amino acids. In DNA, the CDR3 is TGTGCCAGCAGCTTAGCGACGGGACAGGGGGCAGGTGAGCAGTTCTTC. As protein: CASSLATGQGAGEQFF. Full variable domain (rest looked up from reference TRBV7-9 and TRBJ2-1): DTGVSQNPRHKITKRGQNVTFRCDPISEHNRLYWYRQTLGQGPEFLTYFQNEAQLEKSRLLSDRFSAERPKGSFSTLEIQRTEQGDSAMYLCASSLATGQGAGEQFFGPGTRLTVL.

The rearrangement uses TRBV9 and TRBJ1-4; 9 positions agree with TRBD1. The V and J ends lost 4 bases and 4 bases, in that order; junction bases with no gene match: 5. The CDR3 totals 15 residues. From germline, CDR1 is SGDLS and CDR2 YYNGEE. The DNA for the CDR3 is TGTGCCAGCAGCTCAGGGGACAGGGTTAATGAAAAACTGTTTTTT. It is translated as CASSSGDRVNEKLFF.

CDR3 residues: CASSSGQLNSPLHF. DNA for the CDR3: TGTGCCAGCAGCTCGGGACAGTTGAATTCACCCCTCCACTTT. This sequence joins TRBV7-2 and TRBJ1-6; 7 bases map to TRBD1. This CDR3 contains 14 residues. CDR1 and CDR2 (germline): SGHTA, FQGNSA. V was pared by 4 bases and J by 7 bases, with 4 bases of the junction left unmatched.

In regard to this clone: An end of the junction does not agree with germline; a read error may underlie this. The chain has TRBV7-9 and TRBJ2-1; a weak D match, TRBD1 (6 bases). Germline CDR1 reads SEHNR; CDR2 reads FQNEAQ (reference sequence). This CDR3 comprises 16 residues. CDR3 bases: TGTGCCAGCAGCTCCCAAGGGGGATGGGGGAACAATGAGCAGCTCTTC. This gives the protein CASSSQGGWGNNEQLF.

V usage is TRBV5-5 and J usage is TRBJ1-3; unclear D gene. CDR1 SGHKS and CDR2 YYEKEE come from the germline V gene (reference sequence). The CDR3 is 15 amino acids. The germline V and J ends were trimmed by 0 bases and 0 bases, with 7 bases remaining between them. CDR3 loop: CASSLDLFSGNTIYF. The DNA for the CDR3 is TGTGCCAGCAGCTTGGATCTTTTCTCTGGAAACACCATATATTTT.

This clone was seen a handful of times. The J gene is TRBJ2-6, the V gene TRBV9; TRBD1 aligns across 9 bases. With V trimmed by 4 bases and J by 1 base, 9 bases remained unmatched. The V gene's germline CDR1 is SGDLS and CDR2 YYNGEE. The CDR3 loop spans 18 amino acids. This CDR3 is CASSTWDRVTSGANVLTF. The CDR3 coding sequence is TGTGCCAGCAGCACCTGGGACAGGGTAACTTCTGGGGCCAACGTCCTGACTTTC.

V usage is TRBV2 and J usage is TRBJ2-6, with 8 bases matching TRBD1. This CDR3 comprises 19 residues. V gave up 6 bases and J gave up 0 bases; unmatched junction bases: 13. Germline V gives CDR1 SNHLY, CDR2 FYNNEI. In DNA form, the CDR3 reads TGTGCCAGCAGAGAGAGGACAGGGCTCCGATACTCTGGGGCCAACGTCCTGACTTTC. Residues: CASRERTGLRYSGANVLTF.

J is TRBJ2-3 and V is TRBV19, with 7 bases lining up with TRBD1. J lost 6 bases, V lost 5 bases, and 2 bases had no gene match. CDR1 is LNHDA and CDR2 is SQIVND in the germline V gene (reference sequence). The CDR3 sequence is 12 residues long. The CDR3 is CASSEQGDTQYF. The CDR3 DNA is TGTGCCAGTAGTGAACAGGGGGATACGCAGTATTTT.

The chain joins TRBV11-2 to TRBJ2-7; D may be TRBD2 (5 bases). The ends were cut back, 5 bases at V and 7 bases at J, with 9 bases in the middle. This CDR3 has 11 amino acids. The germline gives CDR1 SGHAT, CDR2 FQNNGV. CDR3 coding DNA: TGTGCCAGCAGCCCCACGGGGGAGCAGTACTTC. Its translation is CASSPTGEQYF. Complete variable domain (other parts from reference TRBV11-2 and TRBJ2-7): EAGVAQSPRYKIIEKRQSVAFWCNPISGHATLYWYQQILGQGPKLLIQFQNNGVVDDSQLPKDRFSAERLKGVDSTLKIQPAKLEDSAVYLCASSPTGEQYFGPGTRLTVT.

About this clone itself: Since a much larger clone is just one base distant, this may be a read error. The chain combines TRBV3-1 (or the pseudogene TRBV3-2) with TRBJ1-1; TRBD1 is a possible D gene (5 bases). The CDR3 sequence is 13 residues long. V was pared by 5 bases and J by 3 bases, with 10 bases between. Per germline, CDR1 LGHDT and CDR2 YNNKEL (reference sequence). CDR3 nucleotides: TGTGCCAGCAGCTCCAGGGTAGACACTGAAGCTTTCTTT. Its translation: CASSSRVDTEAFF.

The chain has TRBV5-1 and TRBJ2-7; 8 bases line up with TRBD2. Trimming took 4 bases from V and 4 from J; bases not matched to a gene: 10. Looked up from germline, CDR1 is SGHRS and CDR2 is YFSETQ. This CDR3 comprises 15 residues. Written as DNA, the CDR3 is TGCGCCAGCAGCCCGACGGGAGGGGTCAAGTACGAGCAGTACTTC. As protein: CASSPTGGVKYEQYF.

The J gene is TRBJ1-2, the V gene TRBV6-1, with D tentatively TRBD1 (6 bases). V was pared by 1 base and J by 6 bases, with 9 bases between. Per the germline V gene, CDR1 is MNHNS and CDR2 is SASEGT. CDR3 length: 13 residues. CDR3 sequence (DNA): TGTGCCAGCAGTGAAGGGGGGCTGGATGGCTACACCTTC. This encodes CASSEGGLDGYTF.

The chain carries TRBV7-8 and TRBJ2-5, with 9 bases identical to TRBD2. From germline, CDR1 is SGHVS and CDR2 FQNEAQ. The V gene end was trimmed by 5 bases and the J gene end by 5 bases; junction bases not matched to a gene: 9. There are 15 residues in the CDR3. The CDR3 here is CASSDGTSRGETQYF. The CDR3 nucleotides read TGTGCCAGCAGCGACGGGACTAGCCGAGGGGAGACCCAGTACTTC. The variable domain in full, with the rest retrieved from reference TRBV7-8 and TRBJ2-5, is GAGVSQSPRYKVAKRGQDVALRCDPISGHVSLFWYQQALGQGPEFLTYFQNEAQLDKSGLPSDRFFAERPEGSVSTLKIQRTQQEDSAVYLCASSDGTSRGETQYFGPGTRLLVL.

This chain uses TRBV12-3 or TRBV12-4 with TRBJ1-2; D remains ambiguous. V was clipped by 3 bases and J by 8 bases, with 13 bases between them. This CDR3 has 13 residues. CDR3 sequence reads: CASSLGAPVGYTF. Written as DNA, the CDR3 is TGTGCCAGCAGTTTGGGCGCTCCCGTGGGCTACACCTTC.

This clone appeared a few times. The V gene is TRBV10-3, the J gene TRBJ2-5; 9 bases agree with TRBD1. Trimming removed 5 bases from V and 5 bases from J; junction bases left unmatched: 9. The germline CDR1 and CDR2 sequences are ENHRY and SYGVKD. The CDR3 length is 15 residues. The DNA for the CDR3 is TGTGCCATCAGTCCCACAGGGGGCGCCGGGGAGACCCAGTACTTC. It yields the protein CAISPTGGAGETQYF.

The gene calls are TRBV7-3 and TRBJ2-7; TRBD1 aligns across 9 bases. This CDR3 contains 13 residues. CDR1 and CDR2 from the germline V gene are SGHTA and FQGTGA. With 4 bases clipped from V and 6 bases from J, the junction kept 4 bases outside the gene matches. Here the CDR3 DNA reads TGTGCCAGCAGCTCCACAGGGGGCGGCGAGCAGTACTTC. Protein sequence: CASSSTGGGEQYF.

The rearrangement links TRBV19 to TRBJ1-1; D is uncertain. The germline V and J ends were trimmed by 7 bases and 9 bases, with 15 bases remaining between them. From germline, CDR1 is LNHDA and CDR2 SQIVND (reference sequence). This CDR3 comprises 12 residues. The CDR3 sequence is CASIAEGGKAFF. The DNA for the CDR3 is TGTGCCAGTATCGCAGAAGGAGGAAAAGCTTTCTTT.

The chain has TRBV6-5 and TRBJ2-1, with TRBD2 matching 8 bases. The length of the CDR3 is 15 residues. From germline, CDR1 is MNHEY and CDR2 SVGAGI. Trimming took 5 bases from V and 0 from J; bases not matched to a gene: 3. CDR3 in DNA: TGTGCCAGCAGTCCAGCGGGAGTCTCCTACAATGAGCAGTTCTTC. Amino acid sequence: CASSPAGVSYNEQFF.

This clone has a handful of counts. The V gene is TRBV6-5, the J gene TRBJ1-1, with D perhaps TRBD1 (5 bases). V lost 4 bases, J lost 5 bases, and 20 bases lay in between. Germline-derived CDR1 and CDR2 are MNHEY and SVGAGI. The CDR3 loop spans 16 amino acids. The CDR3 coding sequence is TGTGCCAGCAGTTCCAGTGGGGGTCGCGGGGAAACTGAAGCTTTCTTT. It codes for CASSSSGGRGETEAFF.

This clone was counted a few times. This sequence joins TRBV5-6 and TRBJ1-1; D perhaps matches TRBD1 (6 bases). Germline V gene lookup returns CDR1 SGHDT and CDR2 YYEEEE. This CDR3 is built from 14 residues. The V end lost 0 bases, the J end lost 4 bases, and 10 bases lay between the germline ends. CDR3 in DNA: TGTGCCAGCAGCTTGGACTACAGGGTCACTGAAGCTTTCTTT. Translation gives CASSLDYRVTEAFF.

The rearrangement uses TRBV30 and TRBJ2-7, with 8 bases lining up with TRBD2. The CDR3 has 13 residues. V dropped 0 bases and J dropped 9; count of bases not matched to a gene: 7. Germline lookup yields CDR1 GTSNPN and CDR2 SVGIG (reference sequence). As DNA, the CDR3 is TGTGCCTGGAGTGTAGCGGGGGCCCTCGGGCAGTACTTC. Residues: CAWSVAGALGQYF.

This chain connects TRBV15 to TRBJ2-7, with D tentatively TRBD2 (6 bases). Germline V gene lookup returns CDR1 LNHNV and CDR2 YYDKDF (reference sequence). V was shortened by 0 bases and J by 1 base, with 10 bases between the two germline ends. The length of the CDR3 is 15 residues. The CDR3 sequence is CATSREPSESYEQYF. The CDR3 DNA follows: TGTGCCACCAGCAGAGAACCTAGCGAATCCTACGAGCAGTACTTC.

The rearrangement joins TRBV6-5 to TRBJ1-1; TRBD1 agrees at 8 bases. The CDR3 consists of 13 residues. CDR1 is MNHEY, CDR2 SVGAGI, per germline. V dropped 6 bases and J dropped 8; count of bases not matched to a gene: 8. The CDR3 sequence: CASRDRVPWEAFF. For the CDR3, the DNA is TGTGCCAGCAGGGACAGGGTCCCTTGGGAAGCTTTCTTT.

V is TRBV5-1 and J is TRBJ1-1; 9 bases are a match to TRBD1. CDR3 size: 14 residues. J was trimmed by 5 bases and V by 0 bases; bases with no gene match: 2. Germline CDR1 reads SGHRS; CDR2 reads YFSETQ. In nucleotides, the CDR3 is TGCGCCAGCAGCTTGGACAGGGGGCGAACTGAAGCTTTCTTT. It encodes CASSLDRGRTEAFF.

The V gene is TRBV5-1, the J gene TRBJ2-3; possible D gene TRBD2, 6 bases. Trimming left V 1 base short and J 0 bases short, with 9 bases between. The CDR3 extends over 15 amino acids. The germline V gene has CDR1 SGHRS and CDR2 YFSETQ. The CDR3, as DNA: TGCGCCAGCAGCTTGCGGGACTCTAGCACAGATACGCAGTATTTT. Its protein is CASSLRDSSTDTQYF.

V and J are TRBV19 and TRBJ2-4, with 7 bases that match TRBD1. In germline, CDR1 is LNHDA, CDR2 SQIVND (reference sequence). The CDR3 consists of 15 residues. The V and J ends lost 3 bases and 3 bases, in that order; junction bases with no gene match: 5. Written as DNA, the CDR3 is TGTGCCAGTAGTATCAGGGGGATCGGCAAAAACATTCAGTACTTC. This gives the protein CASSIRGIGKNIQYF.

The table lists this clone with a count of one. The chain combines TRBV5-4 with TRBJ2-7; perhaps TRBD2 as D (6 bases). Trimming stripped 0 bases from V and 0 bases from J, with 7 bases between. The CDR3 totals 14 residues. The germline V gene encodes CDR1 SGHNT and CDR2 YYREEE (reference sequence). The CDR3 here is CASSLERASYEQYF. In DNA, the CDR3 is TGTGCCAGCAGCTTGGAGCGGGCCTCCTACGAGCAGTACTTC.

The rearrangement uses TRBV10-1 and TRBJ2-5; D is perhaps TRBD2 (5 bases). Trimming stripped 0 bases from V and 7 bases from J, with 9 bases between. The CDR3 consists of 13 residues. Per germline, CDR1 WNHNN and CDR2 SYGVQD (reference sequence). The CDR3 DNA reads TGCGCCAGCAGTGAGTCGCCGGCGGGGACCCAGTACTTC. This encodes CASSESPAGTQYF.

V usage is TRBV3-1 (or the pseudogene TRBV3-2) and J usage is TRBJ2-7; 13 bases are shared with TRBD2. The CDR3 runs 16 residues. Per the germline V gene, CDR1 is LGHDT and CDR2 is YNNKEL (reference sequence). V shed 4 bases and J 3 bases; nucleotides not matched to a gene: 6. The DNA for the CDR3 is TGTGCCAGCAGCCGGGGGACTAGCGGGGTCGGCTACGAGCAGTACTTC. It yields the protein CASSRGTSGVGYEQYF.

V usage is TRBV6-1 and J usage is TRBJ1-3; D perhaps matches TRBD1 (5 bases). Trimming stripped 2 bases from V and 0 bases from J, with 11 bases between. This CDR3 is 16 amino acids long. Germline lookup yields CDR1 MNHNS and CDR2 SASEGT. The CDR3 sequence: CASSEIQVNSGNTIYF. CDR3 DNA: TGTGCCAGCAGTGAAATACAGGTTAACTCTGGAAACACCATATATTTT.